This TCR beta chain was captured by sequencing in a study of prognosis after radiotherapy for stage I lung cancer. Study in general: Patients with newly diagnosed primary stage I lung tumors numbered more than 11, with about 5 others having oligometastatic NSCLC after surgical resection of the primary tumor. Study conclusions and caveats: Patients who went on to get distant metastases had lower Shannon entropy after stereotactic body radiation therapy.

Germline CDR1 DFQATT, CDR2 SNEGSKA (reference sequence). Trimming cost V 2 bases and J 7 bases, with 15 bases left between them. This CDR3 spans 14 amino acids. The authors amplified TCR beta CDR3 from genomic DNA using two-round multiplex PCR. Primers specific to each TRBV and TRBJ gene drove first-round PCR. Universal primers drove the second round of PCR amplification. TCRdb re-called the multiplex PCR reads with MiXCR, one entry per CDR3 protein. The table has approximately 30,000 distinct CDR3 sequences, more than 25% seen once. This clonotype appeared many times. Antigen: not known. About 6 milliliters of peripheral blood were drawn at each of two time points.

The V and J genes are TRBV20-1 and TRBJ1-5; perhaps TRBD1 as D (6 bases). This clonotype was obtained from a donor over 45 with non-small cell lung cancer. Specimen: PBMCs, collected before or after stereotactic body radiation therapy (not recorded which). CDR3 coding DNA: TGCAGTGCTAGACCCAGCGGGGGGCAACAGCCCCAGCATTTT. Amino acid sequence: CSARPSGGQQPQHF.